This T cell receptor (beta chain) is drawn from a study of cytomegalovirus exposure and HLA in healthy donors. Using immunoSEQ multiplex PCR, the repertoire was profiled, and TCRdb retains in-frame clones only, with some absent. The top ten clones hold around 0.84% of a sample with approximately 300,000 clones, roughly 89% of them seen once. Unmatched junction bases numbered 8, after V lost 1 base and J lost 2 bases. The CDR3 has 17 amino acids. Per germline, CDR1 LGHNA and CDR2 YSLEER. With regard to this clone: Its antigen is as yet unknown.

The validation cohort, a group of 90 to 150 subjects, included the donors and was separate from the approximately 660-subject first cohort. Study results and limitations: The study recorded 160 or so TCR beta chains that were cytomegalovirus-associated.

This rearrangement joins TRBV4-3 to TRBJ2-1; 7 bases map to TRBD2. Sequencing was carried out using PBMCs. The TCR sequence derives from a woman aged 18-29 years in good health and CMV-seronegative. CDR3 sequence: CASSQAHPAGAYNEQFF. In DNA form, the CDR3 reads TGCGCCAGCAGCCAAGCGCACCCGGCGGGAGCCTACAATGAGCAGTTCTTC.